This TCR beta chain was identified during a study of T cells in Graves' hyperthyroidism and ophthalmopathy. Using RNA transcripts as the source, TCR beta CDR3 regions were amplified. With the HTBI primer set, the TCR CDR3 went through a first round of RT-PCR. TCRdb itself ran the multiplex PCR reads through MiXCR, one entry per CDR3 protein. The sample includes approximately 720,000 distinct CDR3 sequences, roughly a sixth of them seen just once. V was clipped by 6 bases and J by 2 bases; unmatched bases: 26. CDR1 MNHEY and CDR2 SVGEGT come from the germline V gene. The CDR3 runs 22 residues. This clonotype was seen a few times.

The sequence was obtained from a woman aged 50 to 60 with Graves' hyperthyroidism that later progressed to Graves' ophthalmopathy. The sequenced material came from blood. The chain couples TRBV6-2 or TRBV6-3 to TRBJ2-7; TRBD1 agrees at 12 bases. CDR3 nucleotide sequence: TGTGCCAGCAGGGGCACCAGGGGACAGGGGGCGAATCCGTACCAAGAGACCTACGAGCAGTACTTC. Encoded protein: CASRGTRGQGANPYQETYEQYF.